The 3 T cell receptor beta chains below were found in one sample sequenced in a study of T cells in Graves' hyperthyroidism and ophthalmopathy. Using RNA transcripts as the source, TCR beta CDR3 regions were amplified. First-round RT-PCR of the TCR CDR3 relied on the HTBI primer set. TCRdb fed the multiplex PCR reads into MiXCR, producing one record per CDR3 protein. Among about 480,000 distinct CDR3 sequences, 22% were seen once, and the ten largest hold 49%. Sequenced: blood. Every receptor here comes from a woman aged 70-85 years with Graves' ophthalmopathy.

This chain uses TRBV7-9 with TRBJ2-2; 7 bases map to TRBD1. With 4 bases clipped from V and 1 base from J, the junction kept 6 bases outside the gene matches. The germline V gene encodes CDR1 SEHNR and CDR2 FQNEAQ (reference sequence). CDR3 length: 16 amino acids. CDR3 DNA sequence: TGTGCCAGCAGCTCGACTCGGACAGGGAACACCGGGGAGCTGTTTTTT. Amino acid sequence: CASSSTRTGNTGELFF.

This clonotype was observed at least ten times. V gene TRBV28 combines with J gene TRBJ2-5; 11 bases line up with TRBD2. The junction had 6 bases not matched to a gene; V was cut back by 6 bases and J by 3 bases. This CDR3 has 15 amino acids. The germline V gene has CDR1 MDHEN and CDR2 SYDVKM. CDR3 nucleotides: TGTGCCAGCAGACCCGGGACTAGCGGCGAAGAGACCCAGTACTTC. Protein: CASRPGTSGEETQYF.

The chain is built from TRBV3-1 and TRBJ1-2; D gene ambiguous. Germline values: CDR1 LGHDT, CDR2 YNNKEL (reference sequence). V was pared by 5 bases and J by 7 bases, with 17 bases between. This CDR3 has 14 residues. CDR3 protein: CASSAQGREVGYTF. The CDR3 nucleotides read TGTGCCAGCAGCGCGCAAGGAAGGGAGGTTGGCTACACCTTC.